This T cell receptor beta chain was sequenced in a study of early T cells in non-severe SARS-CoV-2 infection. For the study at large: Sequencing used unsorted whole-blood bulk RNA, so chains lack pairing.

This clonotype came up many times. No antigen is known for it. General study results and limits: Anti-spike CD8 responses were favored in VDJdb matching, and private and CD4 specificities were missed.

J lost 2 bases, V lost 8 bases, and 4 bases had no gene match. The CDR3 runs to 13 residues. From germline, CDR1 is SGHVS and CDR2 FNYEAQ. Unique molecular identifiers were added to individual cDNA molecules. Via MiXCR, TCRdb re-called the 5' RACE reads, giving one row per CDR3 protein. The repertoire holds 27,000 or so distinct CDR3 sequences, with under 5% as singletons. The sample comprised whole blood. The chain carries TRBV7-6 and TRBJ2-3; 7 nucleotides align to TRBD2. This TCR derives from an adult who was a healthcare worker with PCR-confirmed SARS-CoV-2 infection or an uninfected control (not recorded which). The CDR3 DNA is TGTGCCAGCGGGAGGGCCGACACAGATACGCAGTATTTT. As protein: CASGRADTDTQYF.